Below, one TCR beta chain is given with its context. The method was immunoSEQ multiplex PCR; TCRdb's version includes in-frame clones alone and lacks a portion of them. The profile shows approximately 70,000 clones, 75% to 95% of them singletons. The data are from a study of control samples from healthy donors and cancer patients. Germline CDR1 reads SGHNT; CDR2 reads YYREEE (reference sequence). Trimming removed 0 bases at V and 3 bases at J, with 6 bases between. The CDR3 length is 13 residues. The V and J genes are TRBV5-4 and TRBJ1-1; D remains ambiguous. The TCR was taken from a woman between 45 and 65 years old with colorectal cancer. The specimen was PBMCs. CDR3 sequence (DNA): TGTGCCAGCAGCTTGGGGGAGTACACTGAAGCTTTCTTT. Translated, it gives CASSLGEYTEAFF.